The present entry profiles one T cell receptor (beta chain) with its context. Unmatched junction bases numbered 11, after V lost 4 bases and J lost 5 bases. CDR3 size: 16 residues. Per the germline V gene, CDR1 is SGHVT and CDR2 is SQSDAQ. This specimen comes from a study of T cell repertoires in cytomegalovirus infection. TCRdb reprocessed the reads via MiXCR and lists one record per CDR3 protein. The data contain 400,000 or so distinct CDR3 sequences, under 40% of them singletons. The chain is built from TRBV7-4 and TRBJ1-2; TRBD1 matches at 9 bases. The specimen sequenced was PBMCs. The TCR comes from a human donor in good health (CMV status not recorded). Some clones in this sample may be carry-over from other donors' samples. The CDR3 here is CASSSPPTGGGYGYTF. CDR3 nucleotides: TGTGCCAGCAGCTCACCCCCGACAGGGGGAGGATATGGCTACACCTTC.